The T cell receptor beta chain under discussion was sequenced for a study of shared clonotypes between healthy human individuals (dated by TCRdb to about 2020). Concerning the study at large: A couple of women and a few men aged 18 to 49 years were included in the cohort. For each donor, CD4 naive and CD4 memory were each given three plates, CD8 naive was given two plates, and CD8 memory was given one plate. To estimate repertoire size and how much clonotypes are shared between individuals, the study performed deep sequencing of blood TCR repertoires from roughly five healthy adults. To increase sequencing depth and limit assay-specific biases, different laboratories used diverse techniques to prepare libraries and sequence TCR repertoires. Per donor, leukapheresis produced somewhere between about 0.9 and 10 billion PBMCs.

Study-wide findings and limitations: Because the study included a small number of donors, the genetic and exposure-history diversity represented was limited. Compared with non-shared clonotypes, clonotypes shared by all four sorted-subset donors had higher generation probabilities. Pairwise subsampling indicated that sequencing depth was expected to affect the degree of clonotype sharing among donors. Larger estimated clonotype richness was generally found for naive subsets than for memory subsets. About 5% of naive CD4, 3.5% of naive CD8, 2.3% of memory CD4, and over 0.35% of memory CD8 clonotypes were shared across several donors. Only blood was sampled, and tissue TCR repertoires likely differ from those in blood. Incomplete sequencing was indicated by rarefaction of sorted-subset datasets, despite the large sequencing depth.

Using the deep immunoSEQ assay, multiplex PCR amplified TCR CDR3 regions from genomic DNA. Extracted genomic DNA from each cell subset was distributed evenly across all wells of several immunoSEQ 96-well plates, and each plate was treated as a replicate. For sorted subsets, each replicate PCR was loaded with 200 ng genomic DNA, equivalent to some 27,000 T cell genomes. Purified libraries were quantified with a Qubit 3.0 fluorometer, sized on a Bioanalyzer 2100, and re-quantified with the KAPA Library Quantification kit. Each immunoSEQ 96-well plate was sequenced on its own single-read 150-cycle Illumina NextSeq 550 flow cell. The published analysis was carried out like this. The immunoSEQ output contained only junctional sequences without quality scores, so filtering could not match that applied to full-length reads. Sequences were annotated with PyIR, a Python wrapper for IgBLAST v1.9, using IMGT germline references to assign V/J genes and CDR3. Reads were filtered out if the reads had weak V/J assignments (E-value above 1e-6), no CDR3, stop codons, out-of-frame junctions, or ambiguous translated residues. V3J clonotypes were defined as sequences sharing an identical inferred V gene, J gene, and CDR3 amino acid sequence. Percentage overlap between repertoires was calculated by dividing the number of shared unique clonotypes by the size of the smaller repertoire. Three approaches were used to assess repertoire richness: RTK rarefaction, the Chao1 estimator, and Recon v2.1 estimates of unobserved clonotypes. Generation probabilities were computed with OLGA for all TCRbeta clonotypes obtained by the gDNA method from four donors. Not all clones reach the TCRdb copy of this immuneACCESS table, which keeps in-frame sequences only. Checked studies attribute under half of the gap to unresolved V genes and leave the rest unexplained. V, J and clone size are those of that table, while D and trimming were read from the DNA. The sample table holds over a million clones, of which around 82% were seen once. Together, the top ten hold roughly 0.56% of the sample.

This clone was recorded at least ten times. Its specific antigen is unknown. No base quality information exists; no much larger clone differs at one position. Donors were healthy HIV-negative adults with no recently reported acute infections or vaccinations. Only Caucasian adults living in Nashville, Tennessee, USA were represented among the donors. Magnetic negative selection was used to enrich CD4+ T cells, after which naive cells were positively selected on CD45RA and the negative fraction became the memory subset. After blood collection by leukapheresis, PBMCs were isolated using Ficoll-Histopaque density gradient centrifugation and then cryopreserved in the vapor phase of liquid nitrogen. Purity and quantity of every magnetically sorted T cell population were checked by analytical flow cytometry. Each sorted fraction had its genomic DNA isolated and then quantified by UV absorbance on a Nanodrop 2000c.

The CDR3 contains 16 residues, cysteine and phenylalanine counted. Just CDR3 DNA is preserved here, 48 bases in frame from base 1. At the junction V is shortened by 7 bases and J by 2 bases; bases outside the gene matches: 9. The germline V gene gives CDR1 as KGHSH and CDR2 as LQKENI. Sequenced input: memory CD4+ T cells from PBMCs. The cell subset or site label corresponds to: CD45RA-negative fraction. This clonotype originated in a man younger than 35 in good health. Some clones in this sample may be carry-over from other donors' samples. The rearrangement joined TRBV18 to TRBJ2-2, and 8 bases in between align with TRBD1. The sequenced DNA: TGTGCCAGCTTCCCTTTTGGACAGGGTAACACCGGGGAGCTGTTTTTT. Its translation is CASFPFGQGNTGELFF.